This T cell receptor beta chain was observed in a study of T cell repertoires in cytomegalovirus infection. V was shortened by 6 bases and J by 2 bases, with 16 bases between the two germline ends. The CDR3 sequence is 15 residues long. CDR1 is SNHLY, CDR2 FYNNEI, per germline. TCRdb analysed the reads with MiXCR anew, one entry per CDR3 protein. The profile shows about 360,000 distinct CDR3 sequences, about a sixth of them singletons. The chain is built from TRBV2 and TRBJ2-5; D possibly uses TRBD1 or TRBD2 (6 bases each). The TCR sequence derives from a human donor in good health (CMV status not recorded). Some clones in this sample may be carry-over from other donors' samples. The sequenced sample was PBMCs. CDR3 bases: TGTGCCAGCAGCCGTCGGGGGACACCACAAGAGACCCAGTACTTC. Its translation is CASSRRGTPQETQYF.